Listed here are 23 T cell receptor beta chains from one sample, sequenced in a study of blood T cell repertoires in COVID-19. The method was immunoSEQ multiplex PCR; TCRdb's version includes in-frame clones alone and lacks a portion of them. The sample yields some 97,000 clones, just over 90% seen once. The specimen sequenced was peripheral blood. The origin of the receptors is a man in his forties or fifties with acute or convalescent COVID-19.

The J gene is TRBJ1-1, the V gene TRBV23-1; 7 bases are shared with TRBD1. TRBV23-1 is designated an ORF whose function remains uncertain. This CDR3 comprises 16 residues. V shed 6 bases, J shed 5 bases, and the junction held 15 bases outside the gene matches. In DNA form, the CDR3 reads TGCGCCAGCAGCTCAAAACAAGGGGGCCTTGGAACTGAAGCTTTCTTT. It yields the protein CASSSKQGGLGTEAFF.

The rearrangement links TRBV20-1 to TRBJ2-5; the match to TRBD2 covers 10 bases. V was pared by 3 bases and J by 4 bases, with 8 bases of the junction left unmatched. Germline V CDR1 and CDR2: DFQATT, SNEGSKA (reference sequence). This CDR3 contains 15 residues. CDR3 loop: CSASAPSGRRETQYF. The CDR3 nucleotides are TGCAGTGCTAGTGCCCCTAGCGGGAGACGAGAGACCCAGTACTTC.

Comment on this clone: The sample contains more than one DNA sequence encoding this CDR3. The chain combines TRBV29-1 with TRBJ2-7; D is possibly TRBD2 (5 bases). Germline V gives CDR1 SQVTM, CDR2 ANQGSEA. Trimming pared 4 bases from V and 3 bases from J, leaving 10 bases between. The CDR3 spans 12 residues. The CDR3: CSVGTGNYEQYF. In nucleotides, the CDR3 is TGCAGCGTTGGGACGGGGAACTACGAGCAGTACTTC.

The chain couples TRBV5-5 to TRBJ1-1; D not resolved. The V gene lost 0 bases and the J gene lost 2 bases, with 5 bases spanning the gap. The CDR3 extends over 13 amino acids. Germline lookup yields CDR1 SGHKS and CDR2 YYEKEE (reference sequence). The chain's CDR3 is CASSLDTNTEAFF. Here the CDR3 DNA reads TGTGCCAGCAGCTTGGACACCAACACTGAAGCTTTCTTT.

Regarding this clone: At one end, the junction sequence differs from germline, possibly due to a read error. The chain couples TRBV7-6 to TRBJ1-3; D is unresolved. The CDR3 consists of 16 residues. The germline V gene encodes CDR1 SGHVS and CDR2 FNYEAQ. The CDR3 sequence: CASSRTGSQTGNTIYF. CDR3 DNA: TGTGCCAGCAGCCGTACCGGGTCCCAGACTGGGAACACCATATATTTT.

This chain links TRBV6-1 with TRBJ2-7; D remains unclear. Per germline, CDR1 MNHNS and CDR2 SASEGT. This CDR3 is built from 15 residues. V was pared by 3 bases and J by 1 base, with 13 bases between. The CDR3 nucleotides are TGTGCCAGCAGTGACGCAGTCCGCGGATCCTACGAGCAGTACTTC. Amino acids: CASSDAVRGSYEQYF.

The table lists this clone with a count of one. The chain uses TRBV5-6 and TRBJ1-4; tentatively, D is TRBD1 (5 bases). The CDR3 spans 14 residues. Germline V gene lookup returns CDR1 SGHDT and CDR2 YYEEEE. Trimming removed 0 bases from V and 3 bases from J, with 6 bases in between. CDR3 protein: CASSLGQPNEKLFF. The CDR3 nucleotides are TGTGCCAGCAGCTTGGGACAGCCTAATGAAAAACTGTTTTTT.

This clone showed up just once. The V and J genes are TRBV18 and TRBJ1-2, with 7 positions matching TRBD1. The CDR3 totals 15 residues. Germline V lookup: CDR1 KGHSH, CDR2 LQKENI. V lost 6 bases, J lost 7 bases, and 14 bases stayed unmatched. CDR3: CASSQSTGEDFGYTF. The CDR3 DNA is TGTGCCAGCTCCCAAAGCACAGGGGAAGATTTTGGCTACACCTTC.

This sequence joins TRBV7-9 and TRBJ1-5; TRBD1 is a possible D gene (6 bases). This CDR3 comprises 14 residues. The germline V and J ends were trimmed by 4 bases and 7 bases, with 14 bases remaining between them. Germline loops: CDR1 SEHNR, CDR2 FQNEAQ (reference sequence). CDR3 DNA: TGTGCCAGCAGCTCGGACGGGGGGCTCCAGCCCCAGCATTTT. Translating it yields CASSSDGGLQPQHF.

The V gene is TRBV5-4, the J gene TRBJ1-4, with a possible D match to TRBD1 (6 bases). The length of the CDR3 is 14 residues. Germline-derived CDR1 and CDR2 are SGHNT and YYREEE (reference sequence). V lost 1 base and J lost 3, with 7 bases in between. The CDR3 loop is CASSLQGPNEKLFF. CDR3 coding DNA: TGTGCCAGCAGCTTGCAGGGGCCTAATGAAAAACTGTTTTTT.

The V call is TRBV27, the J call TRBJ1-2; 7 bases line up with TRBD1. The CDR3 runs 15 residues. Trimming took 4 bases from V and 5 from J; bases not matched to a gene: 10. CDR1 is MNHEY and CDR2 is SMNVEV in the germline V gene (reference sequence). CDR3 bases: TGTGCCAGCAGTTCCAACTCCGGGACAGTTTATGGCTACACCTTC. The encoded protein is CASSSNSGTVYGYTF.

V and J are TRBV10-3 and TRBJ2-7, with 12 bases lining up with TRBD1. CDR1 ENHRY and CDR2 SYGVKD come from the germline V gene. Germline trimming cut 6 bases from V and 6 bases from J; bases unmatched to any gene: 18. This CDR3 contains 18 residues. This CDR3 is CAISLSNPGTGGAGEQYF. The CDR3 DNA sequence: TGTGCCATCAGCCTGTCAAACCCCGGGACAGGGGGCGCGGGCGAGCAGTACTTC.

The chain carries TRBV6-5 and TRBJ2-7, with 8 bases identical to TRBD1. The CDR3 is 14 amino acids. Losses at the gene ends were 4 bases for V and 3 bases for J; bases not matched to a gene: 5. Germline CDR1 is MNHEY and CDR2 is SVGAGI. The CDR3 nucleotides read TGTGCCAGCAGTTTCGGACAGGGTGGCTACGAGCAGTACTTC. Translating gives CASSFGQGGYEQYF.

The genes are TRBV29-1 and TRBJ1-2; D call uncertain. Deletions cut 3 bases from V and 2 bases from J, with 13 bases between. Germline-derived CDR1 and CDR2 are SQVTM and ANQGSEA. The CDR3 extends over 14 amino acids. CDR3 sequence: CSVEGVGMNYGYTF. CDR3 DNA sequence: TGCAGCGTTGAGGGAGTTGGAATGAACTATGGCTACACCTTC.

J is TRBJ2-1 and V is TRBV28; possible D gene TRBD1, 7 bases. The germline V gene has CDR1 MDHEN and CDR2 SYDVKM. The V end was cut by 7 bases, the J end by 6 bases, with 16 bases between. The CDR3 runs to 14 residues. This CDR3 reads CASTRQGGSNEQFF. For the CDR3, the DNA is TGTGCCAGCACTCGACAGGGAGGCAGCAATGAGCAGTTCTTC.

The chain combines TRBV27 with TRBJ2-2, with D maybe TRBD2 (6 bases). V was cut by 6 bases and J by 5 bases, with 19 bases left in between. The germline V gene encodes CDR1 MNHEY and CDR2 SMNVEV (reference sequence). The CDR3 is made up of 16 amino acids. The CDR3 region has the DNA TGTGCCAGCAGATTGACTAGTATGGTTATAACCGGGGAGCTGTTTTTT. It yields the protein CASRLTSMVITGELFF.

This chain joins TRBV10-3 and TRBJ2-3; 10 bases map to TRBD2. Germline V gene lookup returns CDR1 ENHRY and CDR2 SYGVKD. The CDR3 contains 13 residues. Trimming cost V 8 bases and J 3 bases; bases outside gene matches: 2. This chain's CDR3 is CAIQLAGTDTQYF. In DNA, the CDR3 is TGTGCCATCCAACTAGCGGGAACAGATACGCAGTATTTT.

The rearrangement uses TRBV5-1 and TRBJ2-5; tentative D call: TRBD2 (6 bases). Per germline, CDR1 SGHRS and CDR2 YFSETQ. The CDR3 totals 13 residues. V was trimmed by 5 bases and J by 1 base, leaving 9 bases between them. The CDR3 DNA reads TGCGCCAGCAGAACCGGGAGCCAAGAGACCCAGTACTTC. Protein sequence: CASRTGSQETQYF.

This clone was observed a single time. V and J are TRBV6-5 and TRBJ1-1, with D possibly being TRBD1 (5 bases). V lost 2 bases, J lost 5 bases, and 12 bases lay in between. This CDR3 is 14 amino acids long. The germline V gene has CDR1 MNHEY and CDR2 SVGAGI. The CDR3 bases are TGTGCCAGCAGTTACGGCGAGGGGAGGACTGAAGCTTTCTTT. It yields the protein CASSYGEGRTEAFF.

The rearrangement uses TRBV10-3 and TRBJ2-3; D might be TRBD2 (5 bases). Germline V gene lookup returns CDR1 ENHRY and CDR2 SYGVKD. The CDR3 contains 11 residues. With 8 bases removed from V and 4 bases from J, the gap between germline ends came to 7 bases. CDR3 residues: CAISGADTQYF. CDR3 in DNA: TGTGCCATCTCCGGGGCAGATACGCAGTATTTT.

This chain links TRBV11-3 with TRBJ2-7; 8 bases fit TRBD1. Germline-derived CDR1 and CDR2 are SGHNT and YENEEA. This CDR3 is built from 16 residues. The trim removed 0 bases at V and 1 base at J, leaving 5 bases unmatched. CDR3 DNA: TGTGCCAGCAGCTTAGAAGTAACAGGGGGGTCCTACGAGCAGTACTTC. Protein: CASSLEVTGGSYEQYF.

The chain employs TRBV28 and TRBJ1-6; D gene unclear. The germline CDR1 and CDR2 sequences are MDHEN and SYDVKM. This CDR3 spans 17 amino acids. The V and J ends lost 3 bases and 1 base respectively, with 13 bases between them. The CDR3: CASSFPDRVSYNSPLHF. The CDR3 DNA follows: TGTGCCAGCAGTTTCCCCGACCGGGTATCCTATAATTCACCCCTCCACTTT. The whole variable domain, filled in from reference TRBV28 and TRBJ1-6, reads DVKVTQSSRYLVKRTGEKVFLECVQDMDHENMFWYRQDPGLGLRLIYFSYDVKMKEKGDIPEGYSVSREKKERFSLILESASTNQTSMYLCASSFPDRVSYNSPLHFGNGTRLTVT.

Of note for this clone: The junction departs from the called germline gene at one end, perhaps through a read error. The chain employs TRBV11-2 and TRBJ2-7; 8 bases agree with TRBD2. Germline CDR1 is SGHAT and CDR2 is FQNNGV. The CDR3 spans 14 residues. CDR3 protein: CASRLAGSSYEQYF. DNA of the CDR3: TGTGCCAGCAGGTTAGCGGGAAGCTCCTACGAGCAGTACTTC.